This T cell receptor beta chain was recovered during a study of post-analysis software for immune sequencing data. Carried by the TCR beta cDNA libraries were unique molecular identifiers. Input of 1 to 10 million T cells yielded roughly 530,000 cDNA molecules. MiXCR, applied by TCRdb to the PCR reads, yields one record per CDR3 protein. The sample holds approximately 660,000 distinct CDR3 sequences, approximately 60% seen once. Regarding the study as a whole: Higher frequency in patients than in controls was seen for roughly five TRBV segments, with TRBV5-6, TRBV5-1 and TRBV20-1 among them.

This clonotype was found a few times. Its antigen remains unidentified. Germline-derived CDR1 and CDR2 are SEHNR and FQNEAQ (reference sequence). CDR3 length: 14 residues. V gave up 6 bases and J gave up 8 bases, with 17 bases separating them. V gene TRBV7-9 combines with J gene TRBJ2-1; maybe TRBD2 (5 bases). The sample comprised blood. The origin of this receptor is a girl aged 2-10 years with multiple sclerosis. Here the CDR3 DNA reads TGTGCCAGCAGTTCCACCCTCGGGGTGGATGAGCAGTTCTTC. It encodes CASSSTLGVDEQFF.